The present T cell receptor (beta chain) was sequenced within a study of T cells in Graves' hyperthyroidism and ophthalmopathy. This clonotype was detected many times. What it binds is not known. A Clinical Activity Score of at least 3, a NOSPECS grade of at least 4 and a duration under 3 months were recorded in the ophthalmopathy patients. Orbital computed tomography, thyroid ultrasound, serum thyroxine and TRAb, and clinical symptoms together informed the diagnoses. This CDR3 is 14 amino acids long. V lost 5 bases, J lost 1 base, and 8 bases stayed unmatched. Germline CDR1 DFQATT, CDR2 SNEGSKA (reference sequence). General study findings and limits: Among clonotypes expanded in thyroid above 0.001, most were also found in blood.

Amplification targeted TCR beta CDR3 regions from RNA transcripts. The HTBI primer set drove a first-round RT-PCR of the TCR CDR3. From the multiplex PCR reads, TCRdb called clonotypes with MiXCR, one entry per CDR3 protein. The sample holds about 500,000 distinct CDR3 sequences; about 16% are singletons and the top ten take approximately 32%. This TCR derives from a woman between 25 and 40 years old with Graves' ophthalmopathy. The chain carries TRBV20-1 and TRBJ2-7; 7 positions agree with TRBD1. Sequenced input: blood. CDR3 in DNA: TGCAGTGCTCCCAAGACAGGGAGATCCTACGAGCAGTACTTC. Its protein product is CSAPKTGRSYEQYF.